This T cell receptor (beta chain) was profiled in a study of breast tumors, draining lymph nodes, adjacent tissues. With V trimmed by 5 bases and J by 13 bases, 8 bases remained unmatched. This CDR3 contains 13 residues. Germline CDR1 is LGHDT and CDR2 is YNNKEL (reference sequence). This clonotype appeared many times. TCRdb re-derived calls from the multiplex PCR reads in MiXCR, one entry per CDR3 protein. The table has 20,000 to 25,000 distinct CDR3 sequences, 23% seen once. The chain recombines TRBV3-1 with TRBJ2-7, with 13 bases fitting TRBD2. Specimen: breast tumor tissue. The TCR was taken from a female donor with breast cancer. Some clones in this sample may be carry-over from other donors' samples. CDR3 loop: CASSLGLAGLPYF. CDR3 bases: TGTGCCAGCAGCTTGGGACTAGCGGGGCTCCCTTACTTC.